These 21 T cell receptor beta chains originate from one sample sequenced in a study of T cell responses to AZD1222 COVID-19 vaccine. Data came from immunoSEQ multiplex PCR; TCRdb stores just in-frame clones and leaves some out. The table shows around 130,000 clones, with around 85% occurring only once. Here the sequenced sample was peripheral blood, taken on day 0 of AZD1222 vaccination. The receptors stem from an adult in good health.

This chain joins TRBV18 and TRBJ1-2; 7 nucleotides agree with TRBD1. V lost 2 bases to trimming and J lost 2 bases; unmatched junction nucleotides: 5. CDR1 KGHSH and CDR2 LQKENI come from the germline V gene. CDR3 size: 15 residues. The CDR3 here is CASSPFDRVNYGYTF. The CDR3 bases are TGTGCCAGCTCACCATTCGACAGGGTGAACTATGGCTACACCTTC.

The CDR3 loop reads CASSLGTGQNNEQFF. For the CDR3, the DNA is TGTGCCAGCTCACTCGGGACAGGCCAGAACAATGAGCAGTTCTTC. The chain recombines TRBV18 with TRBJ2-1; 8 bases align to TRBD1. This CDR3 is built from 15 residues. With 4 bases clipped from V and 5 bases from J, the junction kept 7 bases outside the gene matches. Germline V gives CDR1 KGHSH, CDR2 LQKENI.

The chain links TRBV25-1 to TRBJ2-5, with D possibly TRBD2 on 6 matching bases. CDR1 is MGHDK and CDR2 is SYGVNS in the germline V gene. Trimming pared 0 bases from V and 2 bases from J, leaving 13 bases between. The CDR3 spans 16 residues. The CDR3 is CASSEYRAGFQETQYF. CDR3 in DNA: TGTGCCAGCAGTGAATACAGGGCGGGATTTCAAGAGACCCAGTACTTC.

The rearrangement uses TRBV30 and TRBJ1-1; D unresolved. CDR3 size: 12 residues. The V end lost 3 bases, the J end lost 8 bases, and 13 bases lay between the germline ends. Germline-derived CDR1 and CDR2 are GTSNPN and SVGIG (reference sequence). For the CDR3, the DNA is TGTGCCTGGAGGACGACACCCTCAGAAGCTTTCTTT. This gives the protein CAWRTTPSEAFF.

The rearrangement uses TRBV5-1 and TRBJ2-7; 9 bases map to TRBD2. After removal of 5 bases from V and 4 bases from J, the junction contained 13 bases not matched to a gene. CDR3 length: 16 residues. Germline loops: CDR1 SGHRS, CDR2 YFSETQ. In DNA form, the CDR3 reads TGCGCCAGCAGTTTCGATTTAGCGGGAGCTGGGTACGAGCAGTACTTC. Residues: CASSFDLAGAGYEQYF. The full variable domain, with the rest looked up from reference TRBV5-1 and TRBJ2-7, is KAGVTQTPRYLIKTRGQQVTLSCSPISGHRSVSWYQQTPGQGLQFLFEYFSETQRNKGNFPGRFSGRQFSNSRSEMNVSTLELGDSALYLCASSFDLAGAGYEQYFGPGTRLTVT.

This rearrangement joins TRBV25-1 to TRBJ1-4, with D perhaps matching TRBD1 (5 bases). Per germline, CDR1 MGHDK and CDR2 SYGVNS. The CDR3 runs 14 residues. Trimming removed 11 bases from V and 7 bases from J, with 20 bases in between. CDR3 sequence (DNA): TGTGCCGCCTCGGCGTTGGGGGGAAGTGAAAAACTGTTTTTT. It specifies CAASALGGSEKLFF.

CDR3 protein: CATSDSPGFGYTF. The CDR3 region has the DNA TGTGCCACCAGTGATTCCCCCGGCTTTGGCTACACCTTC. The chain couples TRBV24-1 to TRBJ1-2; D not resolved. CDR3 length equals 13 residues. CDR1 and CDR2 (germline): KGHDR, SFDVKD. The V and J ends lost 2 bases and 7 bases respectively, with 10 bases between them.

The CDR3 protein is CSARGAGGYTF. As DNA, the CDR3 is TGCAGTGCTAGGGGGGCAGGGGGCTACACCTTC. J is TRBJ1-2 and V is TRBV20-1; the D gene is possibly TRBD1 (6 bases). The germline gives CDR1 DFQATT, CDR2 SNEGSKA (reference sequence). Trimming removed 3 bases at V and 8 bases at J, with 10 bases between. The length of the CDR3 is 11 residues.

The J gene is TRBJ2-1, the V gene TRBV28; D remains ambiguous. CDR3 length equals 15 residues. Trimming pared 2 bases from V and 4 bases from J, leaving 12 bases between. CDR1 MDHEN and CDR2 SYDVKM come from the germline V gene. This CDR3 reads CASSLEAPAYNEQFF. In DNA form, the CDR3 reads TGTGCCAGCAGTTTAGAAGCGCCGGCGTACAATGAGCAGTTCTTC.

This clone was seen more than once but under ten times. The chain recombines TRBV2 with TRBJ1-6, with unresolved D. Deletions cut 0 bases from V and 3 bases from J, with 6 bases between. Looked up from germline, CDR1 is SNHLY and CDR2 is FYNNEI. The CDR3 extends over 15 amino acids. DNA for the CDR3: TGTGCCAGCAGTGAAGCAGGGAACTATAATTCACCCCTCCACTTT. Translating it yields CASSEAGNYNSPLHF.

The chain links TRBV12-3 or TRBV12-4 to TRBJ1-4, with TRBD1 identical over 9 bases. V shed 6 bases and J 6 bases; nucleotides not matched to a gene: 2. The CDR3 contains 13 residues. The CDR3 is CASRRTGDEKLFF. The CDR3 DNA sequence: TGTGCCAGCAGAAGGACAGGGGATGAAAAACTGTTTTTT.

The chain is built from TRBV7-8 and TRBJ1-5; D is uncertain. The CDR3 is 16 amino acids. Germline V lookup: CDR1 SGHVS, CDR2 FQNEAQ. Trimming stripped 3 bases from V and 7 bases from J, with 19 bases between. This CDR3 is CASSLRVRSMKQPQHF. For the CDR3, the DNA is TGTGCCAGCAGCTTGAGGGTGAGGTCTATGAAGCAGCCCCAGCATTTT.

The chain's CDR3 is CASSHRDRGSGYTF. For the CDR3, the DNA is TGTGCCAGCAGCCATAGGGACAGAGGATCTGGCTACACCTTC. This sequence joins TRBV3-1 (or the pseudogene TRBV3-2) and TRBJ1-2, with 7 bases lining up with TRBD1. Germline CDR1 reads LGHDT; CDR2 reads YNNKEL (reference sequence). The junction had 8 bases not matched to a gene; V was cut back by 3 bases and J by 7 bases. The CDR3 is 14 residues long.

The V and J genes are TRBV9 and TRBJ2-1; 9 nucleotides agree with TRBD2. Germline V lookup: CDR1 SGDLS, CDR2 YYNGEE. Unmatched junction bases numbered 3, after V lost 2 bases and J lost 3 bases. The CDR3 length is 15 residues. In DNA, the CDR3 is TGTGCCAGCAGCGTGGCGGGGGGGCTCTACAATGAGCAGTTCTTC. It encodes CASSVAGGLYNEQFF.

The chain combines TRBV30 with TRBJ1-2, with D unclear. CDR1 and CDR2 (germline): GTSNPN, SVGIG (reference sequence). The germline V and J ends were trimmed by 4 bases and 4 bases, with 13 bases remaining between them. The CDR3 is 13 amino acids. The CDR3 region is CAWMMSIGYGYTF. For the CDR3, the DNA is TGTGCCTGGATGATGTCTATAGGCTATGGCTACACCTTC.

The gene calls are TRBV5-5 and TRBJ2-7; 11 nucleotides match TRBD2. The J segment lost 4 bases and the V segment lost 1 base, leaving 4 bases of the junction unmatched. The V gene's germline CDR1 is SGHKS and CDR2 YYEKEE (reference sequence). The CDR3 covers 15 residues. CDR3 bases: TGTGCCAGCAGCTTGATTACTAGCGGGAGTTACGAGCAGTACTTC. This translates into CASSLITSGSYEQYF.

The CDR3 region has the DNA TGTGCCAGCGGACGACGCTTAGCGGGGGGCACAAACATTCAGTACTTC. Amino acid sequence: CASGRRLAGGTNIQYF. The chain has TRBV2 and TRBJ2-4; 10 nucleotides align to TRBD2. The V and J ends lost 8 bases and 6 bases, in that order; junction bases with no gene match: 13. This CDR3 comprises 16 residues. The germline gives CDR1 SNHLY, CDR2 FYNNEI.

The chain carries TRBV3-1 (or the pseudogene TRBV3-2) and TRBJ2-5; 10 positions match TRBD2. CDR1 is LGHDT and CDR2 is YNNKEL in the germline V gene (reference sequence). The trim removed 0 bases at V and 3 bases at J, leaving 10 bases unmatched. The CDR3 has 18 amino acids. In DNA, the CDR3 is TGTGCCAGCAGCCAAGATCCAGCGGGGGGGCCGACAAAAGAGACCCAGTACTTC. Residues: CASSQDPAGGPTKETQYF.

The chain joins TRBV28 to TRBJ2-7; possibly TRBD2 for D (5 bases). From germline, CDR1 is MDHEN and CDR2 SYDVKM. The CDR3 extends over 13 amino acids. Trimming shortened V by 6 bases and J by 2 bases, and 11 bases separated the two germline ends. As DNA, the CDR3 is TGTGCCAGCAGGGTGGGGAGACCCTACGAGCAGTACTTC. Encoded protein: CASRVGRPYEQYF.

The rearrangement joins TRBV9 to TRBJ1-3; 8 nucleotides agree with TRBD1. Unmatched junction bases numbered 12, after V lost 4 bases and J lost 9 bases. The CDR3 contains 15 residues. Germline loops: CDR1 SGDLS, CDR2 YYNGEE. The CDR3 spells CASSRTGQGESTIYF. DNA of the CDR3: TGTGCCAGCAGCCGGACCGGACAGGGTGAAAGCACCATATATTTT.

The chain uses TRBV2 and TRBJ1-5, with D unresolved. The CDR3 is made up of 13 amino acids. V dropped 7 bases and J dropped 5 bases, with 12 bases sitting between them. CDR1 is SNHLY, CDR2 FYNNEI, per germline. The CDR3 region has the DNA TGTGCCAGCAATTTTGGGAGTGATCAGCCCCAGCATTTT. Encoded protein: CASNFGSDQPQHF.